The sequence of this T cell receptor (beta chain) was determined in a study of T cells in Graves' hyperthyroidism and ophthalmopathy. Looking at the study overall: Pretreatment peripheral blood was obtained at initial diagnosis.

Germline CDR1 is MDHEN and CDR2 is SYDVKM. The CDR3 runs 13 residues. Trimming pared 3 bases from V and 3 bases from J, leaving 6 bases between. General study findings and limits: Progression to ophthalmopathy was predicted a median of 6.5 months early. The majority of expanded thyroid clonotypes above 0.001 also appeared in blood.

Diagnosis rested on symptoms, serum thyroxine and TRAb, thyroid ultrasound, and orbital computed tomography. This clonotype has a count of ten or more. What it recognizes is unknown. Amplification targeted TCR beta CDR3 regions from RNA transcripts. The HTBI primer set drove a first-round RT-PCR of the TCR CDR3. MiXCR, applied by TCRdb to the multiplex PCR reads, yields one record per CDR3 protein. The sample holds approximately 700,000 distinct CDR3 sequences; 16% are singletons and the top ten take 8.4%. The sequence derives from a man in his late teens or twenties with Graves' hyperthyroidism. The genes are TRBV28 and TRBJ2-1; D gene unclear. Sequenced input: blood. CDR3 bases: TGTGCCAGCAGTTTTACGGACTACAATGAGCAGTTCTTC. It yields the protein CASSFTDYNEQFF.